This T cell receptor (beta chain) was found in a study of cytomegalovirus exposure and HLA in healthy donors. 13 Jbeta primers and 60 Vbeta primers were used for the PCR. Libraries were prepared by immunoSEQ multiplex PCR; TCRdb keeps only in-frame clonotypes and omits some of them. The sample data list some 200,000 clones. Broader study findings: Earlier findings revealed that most TCR beta V segments proved productive either about 87% or about 30% of the time. The study found most TCR sequences rare, yet found some public TCRs in many donors. HLA-A and HLA-B allele assignments for most subjects were reportedly predicted accurately using TCR beta sequences. Reports described diagnosis of cytomegalovirus status by the classifier as highly specific and sensitive.

The length of the CDR3 is 17 residues. V was shortened by 1 base and J by 7 bases, with 21 bases between the two germline ends. Germline V CDR1 and CDR2: MNHNS, SASEGT. About this clone: Its antigen is still unknown.

This sequence was found in a man aged 30 to 39 in good health and CMV-seronegative. The specimen was PBMCs. V gene TRBV6-1 combines with J gene TRBJ2-3; D remains ambiguous. The CDR3 spells CASSEVPIGSRLNTQYF. In nucleotides, the CDR3 is TGTGCCAGCAGTGAAGTACCTATAGGCTCCCGACTTAATACGCAGTATTTT.